These 28 T cell receptor beta chains originate from one sample sequenced in a study of blood T cell repertoires in COVID-19. The data were produced by immunoSEQ multiplex PCR, yet TCRdb's version contains in-frame clones alone and is incomplete. The profile shows 65,000 to 85,000 clones, over 75% of them singletons. Sequencing was carried out using peripheral blood. These receptors originate from a man between 50 and 59 years old with acute or convalescent COVID-19.

The chain couples TRBV28 to TRBJ1-5; unclear D gene. Germline V gene data show CDR1 as MDHEN and CDR2 as SYDVKM. The CDR3 totals 14 residues. Between the trimmed V and J ends, which lost 2 bases and 0 bases, there was a span of 5 bases. The CDR3 loop reads CASSLADSNQPQHF. DNA of the CDR3: TGTGCCAGCAGTTTAGCAGATAGCAATCAGCCCCAGCATTTT.

J is TRBJ1-2 and V is TRBV20-1, with a tentative D call TRBD1 (5 bases). The CDR3 length is 11 residues. V was trimmed by 5 bases and J by 4 bases, leaving 8 bases between them. CDR1 and CDR2 (germline): DFQATT, SNEGSKA (reference sequence). CDR3 residues: CSAHDSYGYTF. CDR3 DNA sequence: TGCAGTGCTCACGACAGCTATGGCTACACCTTC.

This rearrangement joins TRBV5-4 to TRBJ1-2; TRBD1 matches at 12 bases. The CDR3 runs 15 residues. Looked up from germline, CDR1 is SGHNT and CDR2 is YYREEE (reference sequence). V dropped 4 bases and J dropped 7; count of bases not matched to a gene: 8. DNA for the CDR3: TGTGCCAGCAGCGCGGGACAGGGGGCAATGATTGGCTACACCTTC. This translates into CASSAGQGAMIGYTF.

The sample holds a few counts of this clone. J is TRBJ2-3 and V is TRBV24-1; D gene ambiguous. CDR1 is KGHDR, CDR2 SFDVKD, per germline. The V and J ends lost 5 bases and 3 bases respectively, with 11 bases between them. This CDR3 is 14 amino acids long. This CDR3 reads CATSGLQNTDTQYF. As DNA, the CDR3 is TGTGCCACCAGTGGCCTACAGAATACAGATACGCAGTATTTT.

The chain has TRBV29-1 and TRBJ2-2; TRBD1 agrees at 7 bases. The CDR3 runs 13 residues. Germline V CDR1 and CDR2: SQVTM, ANQGSEA. J was trimmed by 4 bases and V by 6 bases; bases with no gene match: 5. The CDR3 sequence: CSVGQLSTGELFF. The CDR3 bases are TGCAGCGTGGGACAGCTCAGCACCGGGGAGCTGTTTTTT.

CDR3 in amino acids: CASRKDTGVGVGELFF. The CDR3 DNA reads as TGTGCCAGCAGGAAGGATACAGGGGTAGGCGTCGGGGAGCTGTTTTTT. This chain connects TRBV7-9 to TRBJ2-2; 7 positions match TRBD1. Trimming took 6 bases from V and 7 from J; bases not matched to a gene: 14. Germline loops: CDR1 SEHNR, CDR2 FQNEAQ (reference sequence). This CDR3 has 16 amino acids.

This sequence joins TRBV24-1 and TRBJ2-7, with D perhaps TRBD1 (6 bases). V was trimmed by 4 bases and J by 1 base, leaving 13 bases between them. CDR1 and CDR2 from the germline V gene are KGHDR and SFDVKD. The CDR3 contains 15 residues. CDR3 region: CATSEIRDKSYEQYV. The CDR3 bases are TGTGCCACCAGTGAAATCCGGGACAAGTCCTACGAGCAGTACGTC.

This clone was observed a single time. The V and J genes are TRBV19 and TRBJ2-3, with 9 bases aligning to TRBD1. With V trimmed by 5 bases and J by 2 bases, 5 bases remained unmatched. There are 15 residues in the CDR3. Germline V gene sequence: CDR1 LNHDA, CDR2 SQIVND (reference sequence). The CDR3 here is CASSSQGAHTDTQYF. For the CDR3, the DNA is TGTGCCAGTAGTTCACAGGGGGCCCACACAGATACGCAGTATTTT. Combining the CDR3 with reference TRBV19 and TRBJ2-3 gives the whole variable domain DGGITQSPKYLFRKEGQNVTLSCEQNLNHDAMYWYRQDPGQGLRLIYYSQIVNDFQKGDIAEGYSVSREKKESFPLTVTSAQKNPTAFYLCASSSQGAHTDTQYFGPGTRLTVL.

The chain employs TRBV3-1 (or the pseudogene TRBV3-2) and TRBJ1-2, with TRBD1 identical over 8 bases. The germline V gene has CDR1 LGHDT and CDR2 YNNKEL (reference sequence). The trim removed 2 bases at V and 7 bases at J, leaving 9 bases unmatched. There are 15 residues in the CDR3. The CDR3 region is CASSQLGQGARGYTF. In DNA form, the CDR3 reads TGTGCCAGCAGCCAATTGGGGCAGGGGGCTCGTGGCTACACCTTC.

This chain uses TRBV7-8 with TRBJ2-6; TRBD1 matches at 7 bases. V was pared by 3 bases and J by 4 bases, with 15 bases of the junction left unmatched. Per the germline V gene, CDR1 is SGHVS and CDR2 is FQNEAQ. CDR3 length: 19 amino acids. The CDR3 region is CASSFRTGPPRLGANVLTF. The CDR3, as DNA: TGTGCCAGCAGCTTTCGGACAGGACCCCCCCGCTTGGGGGCCAACGTCCTGACTTTC.

This chain uses TRBV12-1 with TRBJ2-3; the table's D call, TRBD1, was not checked against the DNA. TRBV12-1 is tagged as a pseudogene. This CDR3 has 14 amino acids. DNA of the CDR3: TGTGCCAGCAGCTTTGTGCAGGGGGCAGATACGCAGTATTTT. Translating it yields CASSFVQGADTQYF.

The V and J genes are TRBV10-3 and TRBJ1-1; D is uncertain. The V gene lost 2 bases and the J gene lost 11 bases, with 15 bases spanning the gap. The CDR3 covers 13 residues. Germline lookup yields CDR1 ENHRY and CDR2 SYGVKD. The CDR3 DNA is TGTGCCATCAGTGAGGGAGTTGGAGTTGGGGCTTTCTTT. This translates into CAISEGVGVGAFF.

The chain has TRBV19 and TRBJ2-5; TRBD2 aligns across 7 bases. The junction had 10 bases not matched to a gene; V was cut back by 10 bases and J by 5 bases. The CDR3 contains 13 residues. CDR1 is LNHDA and CDR2 is SQIVND in the germline V gene (reference sequence). The CDR3 DNA follows: TGTGCCACCGGCCGCGCCGGGGGGGAGACCCAGTACTTC. Protein product: CATGRAGGETQYF.

The chain joins TRBV7-2 to TRBJ2-5, with D possibly matching TRBD2 (6 bases). The ends were cut back, 5 bases at V and 7 bases at J, with 26 bases in the middle. This CDR3 contains 17 residues. Germline values: CDR1 SGHTA, CDR2 FQGNSA. The CDR3 spells CASSPLGRGRAVGTQYF. Written as DNA, the CDR3 is TGTGCCAGCAGCCCACTCGGGAGAGGCAGGGCGGTAGGGACCCAGTACTTC. Full variable domain (remainder filled in from reference TRBV7-2 and TRBJ2-5): GAGVSQSPSNKVTEKGKDVELRCDPISGHTALYWYRQSLGQGLEFLIYFQGNSAPDKSGLPSDRFSAERTGGSVSTLTIQRTQQEDSAVYLCASSPLGRGRAVGTQYFGPGTRLLVL.

The J gene is TRBJ2-4, the V gene TRBV2; TRBD2 matches at 16 bases. V trimming: 2 bases; J trimming: 2 bases; junction bases outside the gene matches: 12. In germline, CDR1 is SNHLY, CDR2 FYNNEI. This CDR3 has 21 amino acids. CDR3: CASSESRGLAGGPGTKNIQYF. The CDR3 nucleotides read TGTGCCAGCAGTGAATCCCGGGGACTAGCGGGAGGGCCGGGTACCAAAAACATTCAGTACTTC.

V usage is TRBV24-1 and J usage is TRBJ2-2; the match to TRBD2 covers 11 bases. The CDR3 contains 16 residues. Germline CDR1 is KGHDR and CDR2 is SFDVKD. After removal of 7 bases from V and 7 bases from J, the junction contained 10 bases not matched to a gene. CDR3 sequence (DNA): TGTGCCACCAGCCGAGGTAGCGGGAGGGCCGGCGGGGAGCTGTTTTTT. Encoded protein: CATSRGSGRAGGELFF.

The V gene is TRBV11-2, the J gene TRBJ2-5; the match to TRBD2 covers 10 bases. The V gene's germline CDR1 is SGHAT and CDR2 FQNNGV. With 5 bases clipped from V and 2 bases from J, the junction kept 8 bases outside the gene matches. The CDR3 is 16 residues long. CDR3 loop: CASSRRGTSEQETQYF. The DNA for the CDR3 is TGTGCCAGCAGCCGAAGAGGGACTAGCGAGCAAGAGACCCAGTACTTC.

The chain has TRBV7-2 and TRBJ1-5; 9 nucleotides match TRBD1. The CDR3 contains 15 residues. Germline CDR1 and CDR2: SGHTA and FQGNSA. The V segment lost 5 bases and the J segment 2 bases; nucleotides outside the gene matches: 4. The chain's CDR3 is CASSRDRAGNQPQHF. CDR3 nucleotide sequence: TGTGCCAGCAGCCGGGACAGGGCAGGCAATCAGCCCCAGCATTTT.

This chain joins TRBV2 and TRBJ2-5, with D unclear. The ends were cut back, 6 bases at V and 5 bases at J, with 7 bases in the middle. Germline lookup yields CDR1 SNHLY and CDR2 FYNNEI. This CDR3 spans 11 amino acids. The CDR3 loop reads CASSPGETQYF. The CDR3 DNA follows: TGTGCCAGCAGCCCCGGGGAGACCCAGTACTTC.

The rearrangement joins TRBV9 to TRBJ1-2; 8 bases line up with TRBD1. Germline lookup yields CDR1 SGDLS and CDR2 YYNGEE. V lost 4 bases and J lost 6; bases outside the gene matches: 5. This CDR3 is 13 amino acids long. The CDR3 spells CASSPLDRDGYTF. For the CDR3, the DNA is TGTGCCAGCAGCCCACTGGACAGGGATGGCTACACCTTC.

This sequence joins TRBV24-1 and TRBJ2-3; weak D call: TRBD2 (5 bases). Trimming left V 2 bases short and J 3 bases short, with 14 bases between. Germline values: CDR1 KGHDR, CDR2 SFDVKD. This CDR3 has 16 residues. The DNA of the CDR3 is TGTGCCACCAGTGATTCTGAGCGTGGCGGGACAGATACGCAGTATTTT. This translates into CATSDSERGGTDTQYF.

The chain joins TRBV27 to TRBJ1-6, with a possible D match to TRBD1 (6 bases). The V end was cut by 11 bases, the J end by 8 bases, with 22 bases between. This CDR3 comprises 15 residues. Germline loops: CDR1 MNHEY, CDR2 SMNVEV (reference sequence). The CDR3 bases are TGTGCCTCACCAGGGGCAGGCCAATGGCATTCACCCCTCCACTTT. This gives the protein CASPGAGQWHSPLHF.

The rearrangement joins TRBV7-9 to TRBJ2-7, with TRBD2 matching 7 bases. From germline, CDR1 is SEHNR and CDR2 FQNEAQ (reference sequence). V lost 5 bases, J lost 1 base, and 11 bases stayed unmatched. The CDR3 runs to 16 residues. The CDR3 DNA follows: TGTGCCAGCAGCCTAGATGCGGGAGTAGAGTCCTACGAGCAGTACTTC. Residues: CASSLDAGVESYEQYF.

The rearrangement uses TRBV5-1 and TRBJ1-4; TRBD1 is a possible D gene (6 bases). Germline CDR1 is SGHRS and CDR2 is YFSETQ. V was cut by 2 bases and J by 4 bases, with 9 bases left in between. The CDR3 runs to 14 residues. The chain's CDR3 is CASSFTGNNEKLFF. DNA of the CDR3: TGCGCCAGCAGCTTTACAGGGAATAATGAAAAACTGTTTTTT.

This clone was observed a single time. V gene TRBV5-6 combines with J gene TRBJ2-1; the D gene is possibly TRBD1 (7 bases). The CDR3 spans 15 residues. Germline lookup yields CDR1 SGHDT and CDR2 YYEEEE. V was trimmed by 3 bases and J by 2 bases, leaving 12 bases between them. This CDR3 is CASSSAGGTYNEQFF. The CDR3 DNA is TGTGCCAGCAGCTCAGCAGGGGGGACCTACAATGAGCAGTTCTTC.

The chain carries TRBV29-1 and TRBJ2-3; D is ambiguous. Germline V gene lookup returns CDR1 SQVTM and CDR2 ANQGSEA. The CDR3 has 14 residues. Trimming cost V 6 bases and J 0 bases, with 13 bases left between them. This chain's CDR3 is CSVVRHPSTDTQYF. DNA of the CDR3: TGCAGCGTCGTGCGGCACCCTAGCACAGATACGCAGTATTTT.

This chain connects TRBV10-1 to TRBJ1-5; D is perhaps TRBD1 (5 bases). V was shortened by 0 bases and J by 2 bases, with 5 bases between the two germline ends. Germline V lookup: CDR1 WNHNN, CDR2 SYGVQD (reference sequence). The CDR3 has 14 amino acids. The chain's CDR3 is CASSESRGNQPQHF. The CDR3 coding sequence is TGCGCCAGCAGTGAGTCCAGGGGCAATCAGCCCCAGCATTTT.

This clone was detected once. The V and J genes are TRBV15 and TRBJ1-1; no clear D gene. The CDR3 length is 15 residues. Germline CDR1 reads LNHNV; CDR2 reads YYDKDF (reference sequence). Trimming pared 3 bases from V and 4 bases from J, leaving 15 bases between. CDR3 amino acids: CATSRFHSGSTEAFF. In DNA form, the CDR3 reads TGTGCCACCAGCAGGTTCCACAGTGGTAGCACTGAAGCTTTCTTT.